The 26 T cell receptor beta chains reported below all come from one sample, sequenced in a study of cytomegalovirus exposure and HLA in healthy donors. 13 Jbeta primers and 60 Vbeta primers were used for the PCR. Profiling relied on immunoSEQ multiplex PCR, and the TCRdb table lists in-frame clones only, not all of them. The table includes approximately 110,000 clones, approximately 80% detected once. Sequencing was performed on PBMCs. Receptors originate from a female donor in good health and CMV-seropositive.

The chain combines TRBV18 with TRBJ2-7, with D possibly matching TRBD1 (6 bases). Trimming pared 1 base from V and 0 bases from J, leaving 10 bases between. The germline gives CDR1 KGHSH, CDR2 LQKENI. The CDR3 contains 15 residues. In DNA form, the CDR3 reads TGTGCCAGCTCACCACGACAGGAGAGCTCCTACGAGCAGTACTTC. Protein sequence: CASSPRQESSYEQYF. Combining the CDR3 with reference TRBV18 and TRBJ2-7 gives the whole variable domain NAGVMQNPRHLVRRRGQEARLRCSPMKGHSHVYWYRQLPEEGLKFMVYLQKENIIDESGMPKERFSAEFPKEGPSILRIQQVVRGDSAAYFCASSPRQESSYEQYFGPGTRLTVT.

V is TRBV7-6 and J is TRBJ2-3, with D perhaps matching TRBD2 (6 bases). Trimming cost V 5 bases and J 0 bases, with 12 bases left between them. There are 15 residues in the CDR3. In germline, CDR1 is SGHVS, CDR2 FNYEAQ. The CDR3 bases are TGTGCCAGCAGCCCCTGGGGGACTAGCACAGATACGCAGTATTTT. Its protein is CASSPWGTSTDTQYF.

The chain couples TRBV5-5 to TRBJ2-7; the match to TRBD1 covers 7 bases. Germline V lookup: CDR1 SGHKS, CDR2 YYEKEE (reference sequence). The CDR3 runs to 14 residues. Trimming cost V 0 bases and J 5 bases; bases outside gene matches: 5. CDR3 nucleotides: TGTGCCAGCAGCTTGGAGACAGGGTACCACGAGCAGTACTTC. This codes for CASSLETGYHEQYF.

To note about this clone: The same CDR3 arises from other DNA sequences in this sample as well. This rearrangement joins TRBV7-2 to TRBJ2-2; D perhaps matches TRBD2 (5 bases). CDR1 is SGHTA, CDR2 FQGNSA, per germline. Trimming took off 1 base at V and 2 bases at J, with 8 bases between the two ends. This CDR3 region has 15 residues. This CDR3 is CASSLEEGNTGELFF. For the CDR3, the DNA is TGTGCCAGCAGCTTAGAAGAGGGAAACACCGGGGAGCTGTTTTTT.

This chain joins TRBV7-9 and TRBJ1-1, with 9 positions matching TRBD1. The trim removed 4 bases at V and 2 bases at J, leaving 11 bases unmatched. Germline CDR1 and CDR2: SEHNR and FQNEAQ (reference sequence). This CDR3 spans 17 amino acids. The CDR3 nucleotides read TGTGCCAGCAGCTCCGCCGGGACAGGGACGCCCAACACTGAAGCTTTCTTT. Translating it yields CASSSAGTGTPNTEAFF.

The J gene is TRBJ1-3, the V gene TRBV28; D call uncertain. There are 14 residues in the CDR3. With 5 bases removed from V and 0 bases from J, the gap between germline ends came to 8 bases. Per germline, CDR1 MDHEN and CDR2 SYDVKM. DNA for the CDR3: TGTGCCAGCAGTCGGTTATCCTCTGGAAACACCATATATTTT. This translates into CASSRLSSGNTIYF.

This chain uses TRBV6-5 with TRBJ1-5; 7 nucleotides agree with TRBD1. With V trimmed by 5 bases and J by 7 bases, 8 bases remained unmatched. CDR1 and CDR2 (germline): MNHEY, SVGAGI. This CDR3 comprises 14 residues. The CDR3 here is CASSLRQGRQPQHF. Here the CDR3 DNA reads TGTGCCAGCAGTCTCCGACAGGGAAGGCAGCCCCAGCATTTT.

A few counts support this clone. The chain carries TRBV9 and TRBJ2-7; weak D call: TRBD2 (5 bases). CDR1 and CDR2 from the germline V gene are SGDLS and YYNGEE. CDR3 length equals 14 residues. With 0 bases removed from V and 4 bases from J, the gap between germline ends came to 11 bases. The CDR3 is CASSVDFSGYEQYF. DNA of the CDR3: TGTGCCAGCAGCGTAGACTTTTCGGGGTACGAGCAGTACTTC.

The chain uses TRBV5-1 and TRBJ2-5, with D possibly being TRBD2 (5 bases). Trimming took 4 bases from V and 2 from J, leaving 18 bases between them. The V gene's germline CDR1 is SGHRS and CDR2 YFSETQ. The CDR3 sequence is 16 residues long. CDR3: CASSPQVGGSQETQYF. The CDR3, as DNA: TGCGCCAGCAGCCCCCAGGTGGGCGGGTCGCAAGAGACCCAGTACTTC.

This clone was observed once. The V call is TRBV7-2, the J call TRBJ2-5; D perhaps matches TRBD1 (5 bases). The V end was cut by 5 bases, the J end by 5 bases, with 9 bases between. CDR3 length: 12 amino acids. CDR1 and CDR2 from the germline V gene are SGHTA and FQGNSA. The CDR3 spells CASSKGRETQYF. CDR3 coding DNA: TGTGCCAGCAGCAAGGGGCGGGAGACCCAGTACTTC. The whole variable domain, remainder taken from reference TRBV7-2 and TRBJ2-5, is GAGVSQSPSNKVTEKGKDVELRCDPISGHTALYWYRQSLGQGLEFLIYFQGNSAPDKSGLPSDRFSAERTGGSVSTLTIQRTQQEDSAVYLCASSKGRETQYFGPGTRLLVL.

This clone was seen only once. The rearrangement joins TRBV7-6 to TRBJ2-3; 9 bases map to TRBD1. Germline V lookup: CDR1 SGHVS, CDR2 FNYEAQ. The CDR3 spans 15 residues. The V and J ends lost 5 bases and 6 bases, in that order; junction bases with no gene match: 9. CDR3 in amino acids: CASSLGTGKTDTQYF. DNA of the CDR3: TGTGCCAGCAGCCTGGGGACAGGGAAAACCGATACGCAGTATTTT.

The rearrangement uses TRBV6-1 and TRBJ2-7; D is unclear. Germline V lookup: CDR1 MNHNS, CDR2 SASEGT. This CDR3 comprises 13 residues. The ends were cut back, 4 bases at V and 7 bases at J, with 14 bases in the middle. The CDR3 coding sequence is TGTGCCAGCAGTGGAGTCCTGGTGAGAGAGCAGTACTTC. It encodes CASSGVLVREQYF.

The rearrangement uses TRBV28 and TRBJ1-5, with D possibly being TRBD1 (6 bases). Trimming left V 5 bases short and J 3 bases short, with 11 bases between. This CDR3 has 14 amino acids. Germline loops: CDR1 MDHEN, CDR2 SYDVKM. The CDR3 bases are TGTGCCAGCAGTGGAAACAGGGTCAATCAGCCCCAGCATTTT. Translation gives CASSGNRVNQPQHF.

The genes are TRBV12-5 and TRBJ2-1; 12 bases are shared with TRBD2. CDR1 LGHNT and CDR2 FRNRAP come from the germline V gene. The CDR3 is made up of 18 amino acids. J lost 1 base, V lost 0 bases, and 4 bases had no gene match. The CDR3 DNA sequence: TGTGCTAGTGGTTTGGTAGGGACTAGCGGGCTTTCCTACAATGAGCAGTTCTTC. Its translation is CASGLVGTSGLSYNEQFF. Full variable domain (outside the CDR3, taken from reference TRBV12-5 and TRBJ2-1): DARVTQTPRHKVTEMGQEVTMRCQPILGHNTVFWYRQTMMQGLELLAYFRNRAPLDDSGMPKDRFSAEMPDATLATLKIQPSEPRDSAVYFCASGLVGTSGLSYNEQFFGPGTRLTVL.

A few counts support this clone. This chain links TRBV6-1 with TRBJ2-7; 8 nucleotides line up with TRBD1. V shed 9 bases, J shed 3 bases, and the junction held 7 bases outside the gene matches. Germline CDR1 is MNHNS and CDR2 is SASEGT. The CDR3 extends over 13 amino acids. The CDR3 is CASRTGYLYEQYF. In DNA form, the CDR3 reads TGTGCCAGTCGGACAGGGTATCTCTACGAGCAGTACTTC.

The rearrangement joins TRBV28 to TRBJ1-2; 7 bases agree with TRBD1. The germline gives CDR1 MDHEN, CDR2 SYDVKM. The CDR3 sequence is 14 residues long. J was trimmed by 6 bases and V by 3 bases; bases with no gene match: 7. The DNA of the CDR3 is TGTGCCAGCAGTTTCGGCAGGGGGAAGGATGGCTACACCTTC. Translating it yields CASSFGRGKDGYTF.

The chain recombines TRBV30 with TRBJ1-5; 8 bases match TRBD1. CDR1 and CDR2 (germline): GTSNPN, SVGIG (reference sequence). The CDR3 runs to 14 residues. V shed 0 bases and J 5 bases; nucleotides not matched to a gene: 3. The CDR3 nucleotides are TGTGCCTGGAGTGTGACAGGGGCACATCAGCCCCAGCATTTT. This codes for CAWSVTGAHQPQHF.

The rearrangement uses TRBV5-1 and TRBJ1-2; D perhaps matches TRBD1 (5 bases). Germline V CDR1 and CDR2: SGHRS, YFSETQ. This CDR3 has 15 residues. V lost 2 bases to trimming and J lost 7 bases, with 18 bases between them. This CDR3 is CASSFTGNSGFGYTF. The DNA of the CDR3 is TGCGCCAGCAGCTTTACAGGAAATTCTGGGTTTGGCTACACCTTC.

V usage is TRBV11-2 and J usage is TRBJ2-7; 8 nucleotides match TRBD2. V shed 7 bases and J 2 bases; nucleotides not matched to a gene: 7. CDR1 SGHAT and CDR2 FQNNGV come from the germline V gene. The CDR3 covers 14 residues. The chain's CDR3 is CASTYTGGAYEQYF. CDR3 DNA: TGTGCCAGCACCTATACCGGGGGGGCCTACGAGCAGTACTTC.

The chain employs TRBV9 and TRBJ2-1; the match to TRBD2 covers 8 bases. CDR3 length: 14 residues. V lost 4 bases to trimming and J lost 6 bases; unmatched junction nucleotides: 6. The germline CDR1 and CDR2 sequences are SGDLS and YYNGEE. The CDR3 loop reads CASSTTGTSNEQFF. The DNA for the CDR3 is TGTGCCAGCAGCACAACCGGGACTAGCAATGAGCAGTTCTTC.

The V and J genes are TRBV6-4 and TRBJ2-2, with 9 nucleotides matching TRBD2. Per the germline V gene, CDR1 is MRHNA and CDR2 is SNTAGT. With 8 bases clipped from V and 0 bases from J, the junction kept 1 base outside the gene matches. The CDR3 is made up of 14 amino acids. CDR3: CASQRGANTGELFF. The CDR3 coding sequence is TGTGCCAGCCAGCGGGGGGCGAACACCGGGGAGCTGTTTTTT.

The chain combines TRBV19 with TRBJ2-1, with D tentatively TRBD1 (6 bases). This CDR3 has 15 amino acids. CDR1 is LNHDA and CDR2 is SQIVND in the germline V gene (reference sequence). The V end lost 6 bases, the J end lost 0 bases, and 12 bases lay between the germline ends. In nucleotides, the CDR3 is TGTGCCAGTAGAAAAGACAGGTCCTCCTACAATGAGCAGTTCTTC. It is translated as CASRKDRSSYNEQFF.

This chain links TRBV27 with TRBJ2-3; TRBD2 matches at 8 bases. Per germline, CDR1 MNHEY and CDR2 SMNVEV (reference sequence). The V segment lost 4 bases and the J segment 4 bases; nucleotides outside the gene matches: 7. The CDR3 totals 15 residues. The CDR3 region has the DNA TGTGCCAGCAGTTCCATCCGGGGGGGCCCAGATACGCAGTATTTT. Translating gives CASSSIRGGPDTQYF.

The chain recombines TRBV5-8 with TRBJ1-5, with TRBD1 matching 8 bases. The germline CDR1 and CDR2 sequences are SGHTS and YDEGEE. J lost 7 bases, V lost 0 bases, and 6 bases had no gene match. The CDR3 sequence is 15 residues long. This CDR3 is CASSLGDRGGQPQHF. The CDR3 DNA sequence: TGTGCCAGCAGCTTGGGCGACAGGGGCGGGCAGCCCCAGCATTTT.

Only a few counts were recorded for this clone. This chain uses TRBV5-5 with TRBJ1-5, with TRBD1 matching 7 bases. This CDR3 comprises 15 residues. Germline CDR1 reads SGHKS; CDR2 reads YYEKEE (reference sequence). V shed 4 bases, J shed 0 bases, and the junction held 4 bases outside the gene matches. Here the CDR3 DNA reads TGTGCCAGCAGCCCAGGGGGGAATAGCAATCAGCCCCAGCATTTT. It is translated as CASSPGGNSNQPQHF.

The CDR3 spells CASSRDSEAFF. In DNA form, the CDR3 reads TGTGCCAGCAGCCGGGACAGTGAAGCTTTCTTT. The chain employs TRBV6-5 and TRBJ1-1; 7 nucleotides align to TRBD1. Germline CDR1 reads MNHEY; CDR2 reads SVGAGI. V dropped 6 bases and J dropped 7; count of bases not matched to a gene: 2. The CDR3 runs 11 residues.